Following are 21 T cell receptor beta chains from one sample sequenced in a study of CD8+ T cells in alopecia areata. Extraction of RNA preceded its reverse transcription into cDNA, which served as the sequencing template. Clones were sequenced by immunoSEQ multiplex PCR, and TCRdb holds only the in-frame ones, with some missing. The sample lists about 150,000 clones, 40% to 65% occurring once. The sequences come from CD8+ T cells sorted from blood, collected at week 0. The receptors shown here come from a human donor with alopecia areata.

The DNA for the CDR3 is TGTGCCAGCAGTTTATGGATTAGCGAAGAGACCCAGTACTTC. This gives the protein CASSLWISEETQYF. The chain joins TRBV27 to TRBJ2-5; D might be TRBD2 (5 bases). The V end lost 1 base, the J end lost 3 bases, and 9 bases lay between the germline ends. The CDR3 runs to 14 residues. CDR1 is MNHEY, CDR2 SMNVEV, per germline (reference sequence).

This chain uses TRBV9 with TRBJ1-1; D gene unclear. Germline CDR1 and CDR2: SGDLS and YYNGEE. The CDR3 contains 13 residues. V lost 3 bases, J lost 4 bases, and 10 bases lay in between. The CDR3 loop reads CASSGGFGTEAFF. For the CDR3, the DNA is TGTGCCAGCAGCGGGGGTTTCGGCACTGAAGCTTTCTTT.

The chain carries TRBV7-2 and TRBJ1-1; weak D call: TRBD1 (5 bases). CDR1 SGHTA and CDR2 FQGNSA come from the germline V gene. V lost 5 bases and J 8 bases, leaving 9 bases between the germline ends. This CDR3 has 11 residues. The CDR3 DNA follows: TGTGCCAGCAGCCCCGGGACCGAAGCTTTCTTT. Translating gives CASSPGTEAFF.

This clone showed up just a few times. The chain links TRBV11-2 to TRBJ1-1; D may be TRBD1 (6 bases). The CDR3 consists of 11 residues. CDR1 SGHAT and CDR2 FQNNGV come from the germline V gene. Trimming cost V 5 bases and J 11 bases, with 12 bases left between them. The CDR3 loop reads CASSLGGPAFF. CDR3 DNA: TGTGCCAGCAGCCTAGGGGGACCCGCTTTCTTT.

This clone was counted only a few times. J is TRBJ2-1 and V is TRBV29-1; 11 bases map to TRBD2. V shed 7 bases and J 6 bases; nucleotides not matched to a gene: 5. The CDR3 is 13 residues long. Germline V gives CDR1 SQVTM, CDR2 ANQGSEA. The CDR3 is CSEPGTSGNEQFF. DNA for the CDR3: TGCAGCGAACCCGGGACTAGCGGCAATGAGCAGTTCTTC.

This chain connects TRBV29-1 to TRBJ2-1; D is unresolved. CDR3 length equals 15 residues. V dropped 4 bases and J dropped 4 bases, with 17 bases sitting between them. CDR1 is SQVTM and CDR2 is ANQGSEA in the germline V gene. The CDR3 bases are TGCAGCGTTGTTGCCAGCAGCCTAACTTACAATGAGCAGTTCTTC. Its protein is CSVVASSLTYNEQFF.

This chain connects TRBV11-2 to TRBJ2-7; D is unclear. The CDR3 totals 11 residues. Germline V gene data show CDR1 as SGHAT and CDR2 as FQNNGV. Trimming cost V 2 bases and J 6 bases, with 5 bases left between them. CDR3 coding DNA: TGTGCCAGCAGCTTAAGTGGCGAGCAGTACTTC. This gives the protein CASSLSGEQYF.

The rearrangement joins TRBV7-8 to TRBJ2-5, with 13 bases matching TRBD2. Germline V lookup: CDR1 SGHVS, CDR2 FQNEAQ. With 5 bases clipped from V and 3 bases from J, the junction kept 6 bases outside the gene matches. The CDR3 is 16 amino acids. CDR3 residues: CASSHTSGGAEETQYF. The CDR3, as DNA: TGTGCCAGCAGCCATACTAGCGGGGGGGCCGAAGAGACCCAGTACTTC.

The chain uses TRBV30 and TRBJ1-1; D is undetermined. The CDR3 totals 13 residues. With 4 bases removed from V and 8 bases from J, the gap between germline ends came to 17 bases. Germline V gene sequence: CDR1 GTSNPN, CDR2 SVGIG (reference sequence). CDR3 sequence reads: CAWTYGVTEEAFF. As DNA, the CDR3 is TGTGCCTGGACATACGGGGTAACCGAAGAAGCTTTCTTT. The complete variable domain, with remaining parts taken from reference TRBV30 and TRBJ1-1, reads SQTIHQWPATLVQPVGSPLSLECTVEGTSNPNLYWYRQAAGRGLQLLFYSVGIGQISSEVPQNLSASRPQDRQFILSSKKLLLSDSGFYLCAWTYGVTEEAFFGQGTRLTVV.

The chain has TRBV5-1 and TRBJ2-2; 10 bases are a match to TRBD1. V was pared by 7 bases and J by 7 bases, with 7 bases of the junction left unmatched. Germline V CDR1 and CDR2: SGHRS, YFSETQ. This CDR3 is 14 amino acids long. In nucleotides, the CDR3 is TGCGCCAGCCACATGGACAGGGGGAACGGGGAGCTGTTTTTT. Amino acid sequence: CASHMDRGNGELFF.

The chain recombines TRBV18 with TRBJ2-3, with D perhaps being TRBD1 or TRBD2 (5 bases each). This CDR3 is built from 14 residues. Germline V lookup: CDR1 KGHSH, CDR2 LQKENI. V was shortened by 3 bases and J by 6 bases, with 13 bases between the two germline ends. This chain's CDR3 is CASSPGAGGDTQYF. The CDR3 DNA sequence: TGTGCCAGCTCACCCGGGGCCGGCGGGGATACGCAGTATTTT.

This chain uses TRBV23-1 with TRBJ1-2; possible D gene TRBD1, 6 bases. TRBV23-1 is marked as an open reading frame, function uncertain. The CDR3 extends over 15 amino acids. Deletions cut 0 bases from V and 6 bases from J, with 14 bases between. In DNA, the CDR3 is TGCGCCAGCAGTCAATCTGCGGCAGGGGATGATGGCTACACCTTC. Protein product: CASSQSAAGDDGYTF.

The chain joins TRBV15 to TRBJ1-2, with 9 bases lining up with TRBD1. The CDR3 runs to 14 residues. The trim removed 5 bases at V and 8 bases at J, leaving 9 bases unmatched. Germline CDR1 is LNHNV and CDR2 is YYDKDF (reference sequence). The CDR3 sequence: CATSPRDRVAGYTF. The CDR3 nucleotides are TGTGCCACCAGCCCTCGGGACAGGGTGGCCGGCTACACCTTC.

The genes are TRBV11-2 and TRBJ2-3; D unresolved. Deletions cut 5 bases from V and 0 bases from J, with 12 bases between. CDR3 length: 15 residues. Germline loops: CDR1 SGHAT, CDR2 FQNNGV. CDR3 amino acids: CASSLGLASTDTQYF. In DNA form, the CDR3 reads TGTGCCAGCAGCCTCGGGCTCGCTAGCACAGATACGCAGTATTTT.

A few counts support this clone. In DNA form, the CDR3 reads TGTGCCAGCAGCTTGTTTCCGACAGGGCCCCACGAGCAGTACTTC. This translates into CASSLFPTGPHEQYF. V is TRBV5-8 and J is TRBJ2-7; TRBD1 matches at 7 bases. Germline CDR1 is SGHTS and CDR2 is YDEGEE. V shed 1 base and J 5 bases; nucleotides not matched to a gene: 9. The CDR3 loop spans 15 amino acids.

The V and J genes are TRBV2 and TRBJ1-1; D is unresolved. Germline CDR1 reads SNHLY; CDR2 reads FYNNEI. The CDR3 is 17 amino acids. V shed 3 bases and J shed 0 bases, with 17 bases lying between them. The CDR3 DNA is TGTGCCAGCAGTGAGCCCTCAAAAGAGAAAGTGAACACTGAAGCTTTCTTT. Its protein product is CASSEPSKEKVNTEAFF.

The chain recombines TRBV10-2 with TRBJ2-7, with D hard to call. CDR1 and CDR2 from the germline V gene are WSHSY and SAAADI. The germline V and J ends were trimmed by 2 bases and 3 bases, with 8 bases remaining between them. There are 13 residues in the CDR3. CDR3 in DNA: TGCGCCAGCAGTGAGGGGATGTACTACGAGCAGTACTTC. Protein product: CASSEGMYYEQYF.

The table lists this clone with a few counts. This chain uses TRBV9 with TRBJ2-7; D is unclear. Per germline, CDR1 SGDLS and CDR2 YYNGEE. Between the trimmed V and J ends, which lost 0 bases and 0 bases, there was a span of 10 bases. This CDR3 is built from 15 residues. In DNA, the CDR3 is TGTGCCAGCAGCGTAGCGGCAGGTGCCTCCTACGAGCAGTACTTC. It is translated as CASSVAAGASYEQYF. The whole variable domain, remainder taken from reference TRBV9 and TRBJ2-7, is DSGVTQTPKHLITATGQRVTLRCSPRSGDLSVYWYQQSLDQGLQFLIQYYNGEERAKGNILERFSAQQFPDLHSELNLSSLELGDSALYFCASSVAAGASYEQYFGPGTRLTVT.

The genes are TRBV11-2 and TRBJ1-1; 8 bases align to TRBD1. V lost 5 bases to trimming and J lost 5 bases; unmatched junction nucleotides: 4. Germline assignment: CDR1 SGHAT and CDR2 FQNNGV. The CDR3 runs to 13 residues. DNA of the CDR3: TGTGCCAGCAGCCCAGGGGGCCGGACTGAAGCTTTCTTT. Translated, it gives CASSPGGRTEAFF.

This clone was detected only once. CDR3 region: CASSPSLAGGRVTDTQYF. For the CDR3, the DNA is TGCGCCAGCAGCCCGAGCCTAGCGGGGGGCCGGGTGACAGATACGCAGTATTTT. The chain joins TRBV4-3 to TRBJ2-3; 11 bases are a match to TRBD2. Germline V lookup: CDR1 LGHNA, CDR2 YSLEER. V shed 4 bases, J shed 3 bases, and the junction held 12 bases outside the gene matches. This CDR3 region has 18 residues.

V and J are TRBV29-1 and TRBJ1-2, with 9 positions matching TRBD1. This CDR3 comprises 13 residues. Germline loops: CDR1 SQVTM, CDR2 ANQGSEA. V shed 3 bases, J shed 3 bases, and the junction held 2 bases outside the gene matches. This CDR3 reads CSVDRDRDYGYTF. The CDR3 region has the DNA TGCAGCGTTGACAGGGACAGGGACTATGGCTACACCTTC.